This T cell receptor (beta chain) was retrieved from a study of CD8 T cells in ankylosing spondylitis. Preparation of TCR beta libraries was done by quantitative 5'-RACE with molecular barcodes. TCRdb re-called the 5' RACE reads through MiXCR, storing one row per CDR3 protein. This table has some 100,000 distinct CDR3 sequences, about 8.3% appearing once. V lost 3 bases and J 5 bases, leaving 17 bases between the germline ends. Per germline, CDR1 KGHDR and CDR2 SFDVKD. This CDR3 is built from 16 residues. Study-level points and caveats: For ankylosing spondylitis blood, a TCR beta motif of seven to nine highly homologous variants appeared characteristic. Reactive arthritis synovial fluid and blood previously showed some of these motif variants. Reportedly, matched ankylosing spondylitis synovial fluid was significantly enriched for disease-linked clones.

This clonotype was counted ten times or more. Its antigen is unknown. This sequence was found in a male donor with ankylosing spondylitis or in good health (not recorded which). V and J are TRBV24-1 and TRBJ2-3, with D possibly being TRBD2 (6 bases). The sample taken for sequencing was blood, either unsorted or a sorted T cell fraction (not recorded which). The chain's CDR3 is CATSDTLEDGGDTQYF. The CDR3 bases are TGTGCCACCAGTGATACCCTGGAAGACGGGGGAGATACGCAGTATTTT.